This TCR beta chain was profiled in a study of T cell responses to AZD1222 COVID-19 vaccine. This CDR3 is 19 amino acids long. Germline values: CDR1 LNHDA, CDR2 SQIVND (reference sequence). J lost 3 bases, V lost 3 bases, and 11 bases had no gene match. Method: immunoSEQ multiplex PCR; TCRdb's copy keeps in-frame clones and lacks some. The sample carries approximately 65,000 clones, 88% recorded once. The chain combines TRBV19 with TRBJ2-1; 13 bases align to TRBD2. The sample here was peripheral blood, taken on day 0 of AZD1222 vaccination. This clonotype originated in an adult in good health. The CDR3 DNA reads TGTGCCAGTAGTATTATTCAACTAGCGGGAGGGAATATCTACAATGAGCAGTTCTTC. It is translated as CASSIIQLAGGNIYNEQFF.